Detailed here is one TCR beta chain. Original processing methods: Reference gene primer amplification gave estimated nucleated cell counts. Sequencing used immunoSEQ multiplex PCR; TCRdb keeps in-frame clones, though not all of them. D and trimming come from the DNA, and the V and J calls and clone size come from that table. The repertoire holds more than 350,000 clones, with about 88% as singletons. This specimen comes from a study of blood T cell repertoires in COVID-19. Study summary: The samples span acute and convalescent COVID-19 from the United States, Italy and Spain. T cells, B-cell-depleted T cells, or PBMCs supplied cDNA or gDNA.

Germline V gene data show CDR1 as MGHRA and CDR2 as YSYEKL. V lost 0 bases and J 4 bases, leaving 6 bases between the germline ends. The CDR3 runs to 13 residues. This receptor was identified in a woman aged 18-30 years who had been exposed to COVID-19. The rearrangement uses TRBV4-1 and TRBJ1-2; D ambiguous. The material sequenced was PBMCs or T cells enriched from blood (not recorded which). The CDR3 is CASSQEGVYGYTF. CDR3 sequence (DNA): TGCGCCAGCAGCCAAGAAGGAGTCTATGGCTACACCTTC.